The 30 T cell receptor beta chains below were found in one sample sequenced in a study of CD8+ T cells in alopecia areata. Following extraction, RNA underwent reverse transcription to cDNA, which served as the sequencing template. Sequencing was performed with immunoSEQ multiplex PCR; in TCRdb, only in-frame clones are kept and a portion is missing. This table has more than 95,000 clones, around 50% appearing once. The sequenced material came from NKG2D-low CD8+ T cells sorted from blood. The receptors here all came from a human donor with alopecia areata.

V usage is TRBV30 and J usage is TRBJ2-3; possibly TRBD1 or TRBD2 for D (6 bases each). Germline V gene sequence: CDR1 GTSNPN, CDR2 SVGIG (reference sequence). Deletions cut 4 bases from V and 1 base from J, with 24 bases between. The CDR3 has 18 residues. The CDR3 reads CAWTLTPIRGGGTDTQYF. Written as DNA, the CDR3 is TGTGCCTGGACCTTGACGCCAATCAGGGGCGGGGGCACAGATACGCAGTATTTT.

The V call is TRBV5-4, the J call TRBJ2-1, with 9 bases fitting TRBD2. V shed 3 bases, J shed 10 bases, and the junction held 2 bases outside the gene matches. The CDR3 is made up of 12 amino acids. Germline V gene data show CDR1 as SGHNT and CDR2 as YYREEE (reference sequence). For the CDR3, the DNA is TGTGCCAGCAGCTGGACTAGCGTCGAGCAGTTCTTC. This sequence encodes CASSWTSVEQFF.

In this sample, this clone turned up a few times. V gene TRBV29-1 combines with J gene TRBJ2-1; D call uncertain. The germline gives CDR1 SQVTM, CDR2 ANQGSEA. The germline V and J ends were trimmed by 3 bases and 5 bases, with 2 bases remaining between them. The CDR3 totals 10 residues. The CDR3 nucleotides are TGCAGCGTTGATGACAATGAGCAGTTCTTC. Amino acids: CSVDDNEQFF.

The V call is TRBV27, the J call TRBJ1-1, with D possibly TRBD1 on 5 matching bases. The CDR3 length is 14 residues. From germline, CDR1 is MNHEY and CDR2 SMNVEV (reference sequence). V was cut by 3 bases and J by 3 bases, with 11 bases left in between. The CDR3 here is CASSFGTADTEAFF. The CDR3 region has the DNA TGTGCCAGCAGTTTCGGGACGGCCGACACTGAAGCTTTCTTT.

This clone was counted only a few times. The chain couples TRBV7-3 to TRBJ2-3, with 7 bases aligning to TRBD2. This CDR3 has 15 amino acids. Trimming took 6 bases from V and 1 from J; bases not matched to a gene: 7. CDR1 is SGHTA, CDR2 FQGTGA, per germline. The CDR3 nucleotides are TGTGCCAGCAGTCCCCTCGCGGGGGGCACAGATACGCAGTATTTT. It codes for CASSPLAGGTDTQYF.

There are a few counts of this clone. This sequence joins TRBV30 and TRBJ2-2; tentatively, D is TRBD2 (7 bases). The germline V gene has CDR1 GTSNPN and CDR2 SVGIG (reference sequence). The CDR3 consists of 15 residues. The V and J ends lost 4 bases and 3 bases respectively, with 15 bases between them. The CDR3 region is CAWNSGGRDTGELFF. The CDR3 bases are TGTGCCTGGAATTCCGGGGGGCGAGACACCGGGGAGCTGTTTTTT.

This clone was seen more than once but under ten times. J is TRBJ2-7 and V is TRBV4-1; TRBD1 might be the D (5 bases). The germline V gene has CDR1 MGHRA and CDR2 YSYEKL. The CDR3 has 13 residues. Trimming left V 4 bases short and J 5 bases short, with 12 bases between. The CDR3, as DNA: TGCGCCAGCAGCCCTGAACTACAGGACGAGCAGTACTTC. Its translation: CASSPELQDEQYF.

The chain recombines TRBV29-1 with TRBJ1-1; tentatively, D is TRBD1 (5 bases). The V end was cut by 6 bases, the J end by 6 bases, with 17 bases between. This CDR3 contains 13 residues. Germline values: CDR1 SQVTM, CDR2 ANQGSEA. The CDR3 nucleotides read TGCAGCGTGCAACAGGCCATTAAGGCTGAAGCTTTCTTT. It yields the protein CSVQQAIKAEAFF.

V usage is TRBV27 and J usage is TRBJ2-7; no reliable D call. The CDR3 length is 14 residues. The germline V and J ends were trimmed by 2 bases and 4 bases, with 12 bases remaining between them. CDR1 and CDR2 from the germline V gene are MNHEY and SMNVEV (reference sequence). The DNA for the CDR3 is TGTGCCAGCAGTTTACGGGCCAGCGCGTACGAGCAGTACTTC. Its translation is CASSLRASAYEQYF.

A few counts support this clone. This rearrangement joins TRBV29-1 to TRBJ2-1, with TRBD2 matching over 10 bases. The CDR3 sequence is 15 residues long. V shed 2 bases and J 8 bases; nucleotides not matched to a gene: 9. CDR1 SQVTM and CDR2 ANQGSEA come from the germline V gene. CDR3 amino acids: CSVELEREGPDEQFF. The CDR3 coding sequence is TGCAGCGTTGAACTTGAGCGGGAGGGCCCGGATGAGCAGTTCTTC.

This clone was seen a handful of times. The V gene is TRBV2, the J gene TRBJ2-1; TRBD2 matches at 12 bases. The CDR3 runs 16 residues. Per germline, CDR1 SNHLY and CDR2 FYNNEI. Unmatched junction bases numbered 4, after V lost 3 bases and J lost 4 bases. CDR3 DNA: TGTGCCAGCAGTGAGACTAGCGGGGGAATTTACAATGAGCAGTTCTTC. Amino acids: CASSETSGGIYNEQFF.

This clone was seen a handful of times. This chain uses TRBV29-1 with TRBJ2-1, with D possibly matching TRBD1 (7 bases). This CDR3 spans 13 amino acids. V lost 6 bases, J lost 7 bases, and 16 bases lay in between. Per germline, CDR1 SQVTM and CDR2 ANQGSEA. The CDR3 sequence: CSVRGFGGNEQFF. The CDR3 region has the DNA TGCAGCGTCAGGGGGTTCGGGGGTAATGAGCAGTTCTTC.

The gene calls are TRBV29-1 and TRBJ1-2; D is unclear. From germline, CDR1 is SQVTM and CDR2 ANQGSEA. This CDR3 has 12 amino acids. Deletions cut 6 bases from V and 7 bases from J, with 15 bases between. CDR3 loop: CSVRSGGLGYTF. The CDR3 nucleotides read TGCAGCGTGAGGTCGGGCGGGCTTGGCTACACCTTC.

This clone came up a few times. The identical CDR3 is also encoded by other nucleotide sequences in the sample. The CDR3 loop reads CSVGGEQTYEQYF. The CDR3 nucleotides read TGCAGCGTTGGGGGGGAACAAACCTACGAGCAGTACTTC. This chain uses TRBV29-1 with TRBJ2-7, with D possibly matching TRBD2 (6 bases). The CDR3 extends over 13 amino acids. Deletions cut 4 bases from V and 2 bases from J, with 12 bases between. CDR1 SQVTM and CDR2 ANQGSEA come from the germline V gene.

The chain has TRBV23-1 and TRBJ1-4; 8 nucleotides line up with TRBD1. TRBV23-1 counts as an open reading frame of uncertain function. The CDR3 totals 17 residues. The trim removed 0 bases at V and 5 bases at J, leaving 8 bases unmatched. The CDR3 DNA is TGCGCCAGCAGTCAATCCGACAGGGGCTATCGGAATGAAAAACTGTTTTTT. This translates into CASSQSDRGYRNEKLFF.

The chain links TRBV29-1 to TRBJ2-3, with D uncertain. The length of the CDR3 is 16 residues. Germline CDR1 reads SQVTM; CDR2 reads ANQGSEA. V was shortened by 4 bases and J by 4 bases, with 21 bases between the two germline ends. For the CDR3, the DNA is TGCAGCGTTGTCCCCCTCGACCCGTCGGTCCCAGATACGCAGTATTTT. It translates to CSVVPLDPSVPDTQYF.

This chain joins TRBV9 and TRBJ1-5; a possible D gene is TRBD1 (6 bases). This CDR3 is built from 14 residues. The germline V and J ends were trimmed by 3 bases and 6 bases, with 13 bases remaining between them. Germline CDR1 reads SGDLS; CDR2 reads YYNGEE. CDR3 protein: CASSGGDIRQPQHF. In DNA form, the CDR3 reads TGTGCCAGCAGCGGCGGGGACATTCGTCAGCCCCAGCATTTT.

This clone has more than one count but fewer than ten. The chain is built from TRBV2 and TRBJ2-7, with 8 bases matching TRBD2. Germline V gives CDR1 SNHLY, CDR2 FYNNEI. J gave up 1 base and V 3 bases, and 2 bases lay outside the gene matches. This CDR3 region has 14 residues. The CDR3 DNA sequence: TGTGCCAGCAGTGACACTAGCGGTTCCTACGAGCAGTACTTC. It is translated as CASSDTSGSYEQYF.

This sequence joins TRBV5-1 and TRBJ2-3, with D possibly being TRBD2 (6 bases). This CDR3 has 13 residues. CDR1 and CDR2 from the germline V gene are SGHRS and YFSETQ. Trimming cost V 5 bases and J 4 bases, with 11 bases left between them. CDR3 DNA: TGCGCCAGCAGGGGGGACTTATCAGATACGCAGTATTTT. Protein: CASRGDLSDTQYF. Full variable domain (missing parts from reference TRBV5-1 and TRBJ2-3): KAGVTQTPRYLIKTRGQQVTLSCSPISGHRSVSWYQQTPGQGLQFLFEYFSETQRNKGNFPGRFSGRQFSNSRSEMNVSTLELGDSALYLCASRGDLSDTQYFGPGTRLTVL.

The chain uses TRBV29-1 and TRBJ2-1; weak D call: TRBD1 (6 bases). CDR1 SQVTM and CDR2 ANQGSEA come from the germline V gene. This CDR3 has 17 amino acids. V gave up 7 bases and J gave up 7 bases, with 29 bases separating them. The CDR3 DNA sequence: TGCAGCGCTGGGGGCGTTCTTGGGGCCAGGTCAGGGAATGAGCAGTTCTTC. Its translation: CSAGGVLGARSGNEQFF.

The chain carries TRBV2 and TRBJ2-5; D ambiguous. CDR3 length: 14 amino acids. The germline V gene has CDR1 SNHLY and CDR2 FYNNEI. The ends were cut back, 1 base at V and 2 bases at J, with 8 bases in the middle. CDR3 amino acids: CASSEDSAQETQYF. CDR3 nucleotides: TGTGCCAGCAGTGAAGATTCCGCACAAGAGACCCAGTACTTC.

This chain connects TRBV5-6 to TRBJ2-5; D call uncertain. The CDR3 spans 13 residues. Trimming cost V 2 bases and J 2 bases, with 7 bases left between them. The germline CDR1 and CDR2 sequences are SGHDT and YYEEEE. The CDR3 spells CASSFDGQETQYF. In nucleotides, the CDR3 is TGTGCCAGCAGCTTCGACGGACAAGAGACCCAGTACTTC.

The J gene is TRBJ2-2, the V gene TRBV5-6; possible D gene TRBD2, 5 bases. The germline V gene has CDR1 SGHDT and CDR2 YYEEEE. Between the trimmed V and J ends, which lost 0 bases and 4 bases, there was a span of 13 bases. The CDR3 length is 16 residues. CDR3 nucleotide sequence: TGTGCCAGCAGCTTGGAGTACCCAGGAGGCACCGGGGAGCTGTTTTTT. It codes for CASSLEYPGGTGELFF.

The chain carries TRBV4-1 and TRBJ2-4; D possibly corresponds to TRBD2 (5 bases). Looked up from germline, CDR1 is MGHRA and CDR2 is YSYEKL. There are 13 residues in the CDR3. V was clipped by 1 base and J by 8 bases, with 9 bases between them. Written as DNA, the CDR3 is TGCGCCAGCAGCCAAGTGCCGGGGTACATTCAGTACTTC. Translation gives CASSQVPGYIQYF.

The chain is built from TRBV9 and TRBJ1-2; 8 bases agree with TRBD1. The CDR3 has 13 residues. V dropped 4 bases and J dropped 8; count of bases not matched to a gene: 7. Germline-derived CDR1 and CDR2 are SGDLS and YYNGEE. The CDR3 DNA reads as TGTGCCAGCAGCTCCGGGACAGGCGGGGGCTACACCTTC. This encodes CASSSGTGGGYTF.

In its sample, this clone was seen once. This chain uses TRBV5-1 with TRBJ1-5; TRBD1 might be the D (5 bases). CDR1 and CDR2 (germline): SGHRS, YFSETQ. The CDR3 consists of 15 residues. Deletions cut 1 base from V and 3 bases from J, with 11 bases between. The CDR3: CASSLRGEVNQPQHF. CDR3 DNA: TGCGCCAGCAGCTTGCGAGGGGAAGTCAATCAGCCCCAGCATTTT.

This chain joins TRBV29-1 and TRBJ1-1; D not resolved. Germline CDR1 reads SQVTM; CDR2 reads ANQGSEA. Trimming stripped 6 bases from V and 0 bases from J, with 8 bases between. This CDR3 comprises 12 residues. The DNA for the CDR3 is TGCAGCGTCCTGGATCTGAACACTGAAGCTTTCTTT. This sequence encodes CSVLDLNTEAFF.

The V gene is TRBV6-5, the J gene TRBJ2-5; perhaps TRBD1 as D (5 bases). CDR3 size: 13 residues. Trimming took off 5 bases at V and 4 bases at J, with 11 bases between the two ends. CDR1 is MNHEY, CDR2 SVGAGI, per germline. The CDR3 loop is CASSEWQGETQYF. For the CDR3, the DNA is TGTGCCAGCAGTGAATGGCAGGGAGAGACCCAGTACTTC.

This clone was seen a single time. This chain connects TRBV30 to TRBJ1-5; 7 nucleotides agree with TRBD1. This CDR3 contains 14 residues. Germline V CDR1 and CDR2: GTSNPN, SVGIG (reference sequence). The V segment lost 0 bases and the J segment 5 bases; nucleotides outside the gene matches: 4. The CDR3 DNA reads as TGTGCCTGGAGTGTAGGGGGCAGCTATCAGCCCCAGCATTTT. It specifies CAWSVGGSYQPQHF.

This clone was recorded once. The chain carries TRBV30 and TRBJ2-1, with D maybe TRBD1 (7 bases). CDR1 and CDR2 from the germline V gene are GTSNPN and SVGIG (reference sequence). V was cut by 3 bases and J by 7 bases, with 19 bases left in between. The CDR3 is 15 residues long. In DNA form, the CDR3 reads TGTGCCTGGAGCCTCCAGGCAGGGGGGCTGAATGAGCAGTTCTTC. Its translation is CAWSLQAGGLNEQFF.